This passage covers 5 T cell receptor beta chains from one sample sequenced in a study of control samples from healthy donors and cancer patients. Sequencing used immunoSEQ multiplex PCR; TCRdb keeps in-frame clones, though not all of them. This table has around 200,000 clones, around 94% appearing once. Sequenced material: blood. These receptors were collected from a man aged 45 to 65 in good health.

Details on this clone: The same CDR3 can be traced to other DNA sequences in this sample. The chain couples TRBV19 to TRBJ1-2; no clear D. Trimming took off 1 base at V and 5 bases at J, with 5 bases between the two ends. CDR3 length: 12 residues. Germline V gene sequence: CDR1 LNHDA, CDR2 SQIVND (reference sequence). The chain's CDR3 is CASSIAGYGYTF. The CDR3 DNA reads TGTGCCAGTAGTATAGCGGGTTATGGCTACACCTTC.

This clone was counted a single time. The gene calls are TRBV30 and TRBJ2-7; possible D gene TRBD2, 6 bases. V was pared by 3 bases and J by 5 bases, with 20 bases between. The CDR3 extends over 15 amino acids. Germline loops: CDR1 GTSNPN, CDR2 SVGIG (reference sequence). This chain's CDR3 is CAWRNGRGWGDEQYF. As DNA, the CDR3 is TGTGCCTGGAGAAACGGTAGGGGATGGGGGGACGAGCAGTACTTC.

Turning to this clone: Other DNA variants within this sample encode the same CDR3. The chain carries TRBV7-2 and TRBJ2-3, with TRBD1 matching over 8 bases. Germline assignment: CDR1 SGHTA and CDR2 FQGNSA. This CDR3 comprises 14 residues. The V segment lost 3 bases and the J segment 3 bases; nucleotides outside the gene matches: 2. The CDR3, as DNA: TGTGCCAGCAGCTTTGACAGGGGAACAGATACGCAGTATTTT. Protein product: CASSFDRGTDTQYF.

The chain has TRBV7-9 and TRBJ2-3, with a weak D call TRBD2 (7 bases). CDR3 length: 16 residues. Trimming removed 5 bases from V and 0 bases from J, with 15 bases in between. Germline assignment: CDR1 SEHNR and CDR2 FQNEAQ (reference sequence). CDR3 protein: CASSQVGGLSTDTQYF. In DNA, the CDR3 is TGTGCCAGCAGCCAGGTCGGGGGGCTTAGCACAGATACGCAGTATTTT. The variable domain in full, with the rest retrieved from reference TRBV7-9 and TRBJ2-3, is DTGVSQNPRHKITKRGQNVTFRCDPISEHNRLYWYRQTLGQGPEFLTYFQNEAQLEKSRLLSDRFSAERPKGSFSTLEIQRTEQGDSAMYLCASSQVGGLSTDTQYFGPGTRLTVL.

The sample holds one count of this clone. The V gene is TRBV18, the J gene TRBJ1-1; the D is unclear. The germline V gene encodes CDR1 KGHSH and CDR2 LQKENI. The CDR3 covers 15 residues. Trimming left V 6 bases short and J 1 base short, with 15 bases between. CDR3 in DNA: TGTGCCAGCTCTCTCGACGTTTTTCCGAACACTGAAGCTTTCTTT. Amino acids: CASSLDVFPNTEAFF.